This T cell receptor (beta chain) was sequenced for a study of cytomegalovirus exposure and HLA in healthy donors. The CDR3 totals 14 residues. The V gene's germline CDR1 is SGHAT and CDR2 FQNNGV. The V end was cut by 1 base, the J end by 3 bases, with 10 bases between. In regard to this clone: Its antigen is unknown.

PCR involved 60 Vbeta and 13 Jbeta primers. Generated by immunoSEQ multiplex PCR, the TCRdb table keeps only in-frame clones and is missing some. The sample yields approximately 120,000 clones, 73% seen once. General observations from the study: Per published accounts, TCR beta sequences correctly predicted the HLA-A and HLA-B alleles of most subjects. Reports showed the classifier diagnosing cytomegalovirus status with high specificity and sensitivity. Available immune exposure information covered CMV serostatus only.

Sequenced sample: PBMCs. The V and J genes are TRBV11-2 and TRBJ2-7, with a tentative D call TRBD2 (7 bases). This receptor was identified in a man aged 40-55 years in good health and CMV-seronegative. The CDR3 nucleotides are TGTGCCAGCAGCTTAGGCGGGGGCCACTACGAGCAGTACTTC. This translates into CASSLGGGHYEQYF.